These T cell receptor beta chains were read from a single sample in a study of blood T cell repertoires in COVID-19. Only in-frame clones appear in the TCRdb table, and some are missing; sequencing was by immunoSEQ multiplex PCR. Seen here are a few hundred thousand clones, approximately 90% observed once, and the top ten hold roughly 10%. Sequencing was done on a sample of peripheral blood. The origin of the receptors is a woman between 45 and 65 years old with COVID-19, enrolled during active disease. Each CDR3 is given with its conserved first and last residue.

CDR3 length	V gene	J gene	CDR3 protein
15	TRBV5-1	TRBJ2-1	CASGLGLAGYNEQFF
16	TRBV27	TRBJ2-1	CASRTRGGSSYNEQFF
15	TRBV7-2	TRBJ1-6	CASSLNQAVASPLHF
17	TRBV7-9	TRBJ2-1	CASSLDRTSGAYNEQFF
16	TRBV2	TRBJ2-4	CASSEGSRGGKNIQYF
11	TRBV20-1	TRBJ2-3	CSARFPDTQYF
16	TRBV6-4	TRBJ1-1	CASSLDRVVSDTEAFF
14	TRBV6-5	TRBJ1-2	CASTHLGGNYGYTF
13	TRBV10-1	TRBJ2-1	CASSDGGVNEQFF
14	TRBV4-1	TRBJ2-4	CASSQVLPLGIQYF
15	TRBV4-1	TRBJ1-2	CASSQDQEEVYGYTF
14	TRBV5-5	TRBJ1-2	CASRARTGDYGYTF
14	TRBV18	TRBJ2-5	CASSRRAGGETQYF
14	TRBV5-1	TRBJ1-1	CASSLLEGNTEAFF
15	TRBV27	TRBJ2-1	CASSSNRGRGNEQFF
15	TRBV11-1	TRBJ2-3	CASSPGTSGVDTQYF
17	TRBV7-9	TRBJ2-7	CASSLAFGQVGSYEQYF
15	TRBV20-1	TRBJ2-2	CSASHSGQGIGELFF
13	TRBV30	TRBJ2-5	CACDSSGEETQYF
13	TRBV11-2	TRBJ1-5	CASSLNRVWPQHF
13	TRBV27	TRBJ2-7	CASSWTGSYEQYF
16	TRBV4-1	TRBJ1-4	CASSQDVGLLNEKLFF
16	TRBV7-7	TRBJ2-7	CASSLVEGRTSYEQYF
19	TRBV24-1	TRBJ1-5	CATSDLRTGLTGLDQPQHF
15	TRBV4-1	TRBJ2-3	CASSQEDRAADTQYF
14	TRBV18	TRBJ1-6	CASSPTGVDSPLHF
14	TRBV3-1/TRBV3-2	TRBJ1-4	CASSQLTTNEKLFF
15	TRBV28	TRBJ1-2	CASSLYLTGMGGYTF
14	TRBV2	TRBJ2-7	CASSEPSRGYEQYF
14	TRBV28	TRBJ1-2	CASSPGTAIYGYTF
13	TRBV6-5	TRBJ1-6	CASSTNRNSPLHF
12	TRBV30	TRBJ1-3	CASDRDGNTIYF
12	TRBV21-1	TRBJ1-5	CLTLSNNQPQHF
13	TRBV7-6	TRBJ1-2	CASPYPSGGGYTF
14	TRBV18	TRBJ2-6	CASSTRSGANVLTF
18	TRBV27	TRBJ1-5	CASSLYWGGGGSNQPQHF
14	TRBV10-3	TRBJ2-3	CAISDSGGKDTQYF
16	TRBV11-3	TRBJ2-7	CASSPSAGKSSYEQYF
17	TRBV6-1	TRBJ2-1	CASSDRTGGFLYNEQFF
14	TRBV9	TRBJ1-3	CASSVSGVENTIYF
14	TRBV28	TRBJ1-2	CASSLGDSIRGYTF
11	TRBV19	TRBJ1-1	CASRRYTEAFF
15	TRBV6-2/TRBV6-3	TRBJ2-1	CASSYSGGGHDEQFF
15	TRBV5-6	TRBJ1-2	CASSQPSVVSYGYTF
16	TRBV6-4	TRBJ2-3	CASSLSPGLPTDTQYF
15	TRBV6-2/TRBV6-3	TRBJ2-7	CASSYRRGVHYEQYF
13	TRBV20-1	TRBJ2-7	CSASFGGSYEQYF
16	TRBV6-4	TRBJ2-5	CASGHSRRQTQETQYF
16	TRBV5-1	TRBJ1-2	CASSSVKGNNPYGYTF
12	TRBV3-1/TRBV3-2	TRBJ1-1	CASSLQGAEAFF
12	TRBV3-1/TRBV3-2	TRBJ2-1	CASSQAYNEQFF